The source of this T cell receptor beta chain is a study of cytomegalovirus exposure and HLA in healthy donors. At the level of the study: The study placed less than 90% of its approximately 380 genotyped donors in the Caucasian-associated ancestry cluster.

Germline V gene data show CDR1 as SGHTA and CDR2 as FQGNSA. Losses at the gene ends were 5 bases for V and 4 bases for J; bases not matched to a gene: 15. The CDR3 runs 17 residues. Points on this clone: Its target is unknown.

Whole-study findings and limits: Most CMV-associated TCR beta chains appeared HLA-restricted in a later analysis.

The PCR made use of 60 Vbeta and 13 Jbeta primers. Here immunoSEQ multiplex PCR was the method, and the copy in TCRdb shows in-frame clones only, minus some. The sample consists of approximately 150,000 clones, 75% to 80% of them appearing once. The rearrangement joins TRBV7-2 to TRBJ1-2; 8 bases are shared with TRBD1. Material for sequencing was PBMCs. This receptor was taken from a woman in her 30s in good health and CMV-seronegative. Here the CDR3 reads CASSRTGPHLLLYGYTF. The CDR3 DNA reads as TGTGCCAGCAGCCGGACAGGGCCTCACCTTCTCCTCTATGGCTACACCTTC.